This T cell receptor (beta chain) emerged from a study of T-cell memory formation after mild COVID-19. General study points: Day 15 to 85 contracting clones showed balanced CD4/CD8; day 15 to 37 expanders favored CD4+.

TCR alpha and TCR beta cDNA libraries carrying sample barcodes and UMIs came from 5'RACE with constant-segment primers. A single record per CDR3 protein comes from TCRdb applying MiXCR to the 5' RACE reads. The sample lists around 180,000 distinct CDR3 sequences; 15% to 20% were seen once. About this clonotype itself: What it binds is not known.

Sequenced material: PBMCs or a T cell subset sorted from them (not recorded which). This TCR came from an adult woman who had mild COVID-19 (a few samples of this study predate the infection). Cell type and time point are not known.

The chain's CDR3 is CASSLGSGTDTQYF. The CDR3 DNA reads TGCGCCAGCAGCTTGGGGAGCGGCACAGATACGCAGTATTTT. The chain employs TRBV5-1 and TRBJ2-3; D ambiguous. V lost 0 bases and J 1 base, leaving 6 bases between the germline ends. Germline V gives CDR1 SGHRS, CDR2 YFSETQ. The CDR3 runs to 14 residues. Combining the CDR3 with reference TRBV5-1 and TRBJ2-3 gives the whole variable domain KAGVTQTPRYLIKTRGQQVTLSCSPISGHRSVSWYQQTPGQGLQFLFEYFSETQRNKGNFPGRFSGRQFSNSRSEMNVSTLELGDSALYLCASSLGSGTDTQYFGPGTRLTVL.